The T cell receptor (beta chain) described here comes from a study of type 1 regulatory T cells. Whole-study context: T-allo10 is a Tr1-enriched, alloantigen-specific CD4 T cell product made in vitro.

TCRdb re-derived calls from the reads in MiXCR, one entry per CDR3 protein. The sample lists more than 20,000 distinct CDR3 sequences; 72% were seen once. Regarding this clonotype: Antigen specificity is unknown.

The receptor was isolated from a human donor in good health. Sequenced: cultured T cells, either the whole culture or a sorted T cell fraction (not recorded which). Documented subset: Tr1-enriched cell product generated in vitro against host alloantigens.

The DNA of the CDR3 is TGCGCCAGCAGCCAAGACGGGTCCGGGGAAAATGAGCAGTTCTTC. It is translated as CASSQDGSGENEQFF. The chain is built from TRBV4-1 and TRBJ2-1, with a weak D call TRBD2 (5 bases). The CDR3 sequence is 15 residues long. With 0 bases removed from V and 7 bases from J, the gap between germline ends came to 13 bases. The germline V gene has CDR1 MGHRA and CDR2 YSYEKL.